Listed below are T cell receptor beta chains from one sample, sequenced in a study of blood T cells in healthy people across ages. TCRdb fed the 5' RACE reads into MiXCR, producing one record per CDR3 protein. The table lists roughly 1,500,000 distinct CDR3 sequences, 40% to 50% of them singletons, with under 8% in the top ten. The sample taken for sequencing was blood. The receptor set was obtained from a woman between 18 and 29 years old in good health. The CDR3 runs from the conserved cysteine through the conserved F or W. Fields, in order: D gene, J gene, clone size, V gene, CDR3 DNA, CDR3 protein. The D gene is left open where the match is weak. Clone size appears in some rows only: once, few, many, or a class for an expanded clone.

TRBD1	TRBJ2-3	NA	TRBV9	TGTGCCAGCAGCGGGACAGGGGAGGCTGATACGCAGTATTTT	CASSGTGEADTQYF
NA	TRBJ2-7	NA	TRBV12-5	TGTGCTAGTGGTTTGGTACTAGCAGGGGGGCACAATGAGCAGTACTTC	CASGLVLAGGHNEQYF
TRBD2	TRBJ2-5	NA	TRBV6-5	TGTGCCAGCAGTTATCGGGAGGGCCGGCAGGAGACCCAGTACTTC	CASSYREGRQETQYF
NA	TRBJ1-1	NA	TRBV3-1	TGTGCCAGCAGCCAAGGATTTGGCTCCGAAGCTTTCTTT	CASSQGFGSEAFF
TRBD2	TRBJ2-5	NA	TRBV5-1	TGCGCCAGCATTTGGTTAATTGTGGGACTAGCGGGACCCGGGACCCAGTACTTC	CASIWLIVGLAGPGTQYF
TRBD1	TRBJ1-2	NA	TRBV27	TGTGCCAGCACCGATCTCGGGACAGCTCCTAACTATGGCTACACCTTC	CASTDLGTAPNYGYTF
NA	TRBJ2-7	few	TRBV9	TGTGCCAGCAGCGTAGAGGGGGAGGACGAGCAGTACTTC	CASSVEGEDEQYF
TRBD1	TRBJ1-2	few	TRBV20-1	TGCAGTGCTAGTAACCCGACAGGGGCTACCAACTATGGCTACACCTTC	CSASNPTGATNYGYTF
NA	TRBJ2-4	few	TRBV6-1	TGTGCCAGCAGTGAATATGCGACAACAGAATATCGGGCCAAAAACATTCAGTACTTC	CASSEYATTEYRAKNIQYF
TRBD2	TRBJ2-7	few	TRBV20-1	TGCAGTGCTATGCCCCCGGGAGGTAGCGGACTCTCCTACGAGCAGTACTTC	CSAMPPGGSGLSYEQYF
TRBD1	TRBJ1-6	few	TRBV27	TGTGCCAGCAGTTTAGTAGGGGGCGGTTCACCCCTCCACTTT	CASSLVGGGSPLHF
NA	TRBJ2-1	NA	TRBV5-6	TGTGCCAGCAGCCTAGACTTCACCGAGCAGTTCTTC	CASSLDFTEQFF
NA	TRBJ2-3	NA	TRBV29-1	TGCAGCGTTGAAGACGGGTCCGCAGATACGCAGTATTTT	CSVEDGSADTQYF
NA	TRBJ2-3	NA	TRBV18	TGTGCCAGCTCACCAAGGCGACTGGGCGGCACAGATACGCAGTATTTT	CASSPRRLGGTDTQYF
NA	TRBJ2-3	NA	TRBV7-9	TGTGCCAGCAGTAATAGCGGAAATCAACGGTCAGATACGCAGTATTTT	CASSNSGNQRSDTQYF
NA	TRBJ1-4	NA	TRBV6-5	TGTGCCAGCAGTTACTCAGAGGGCCTGACGGGAACTAATGAAAAACTGTTTTTT	CASSYSEGLTGTNEKLFF